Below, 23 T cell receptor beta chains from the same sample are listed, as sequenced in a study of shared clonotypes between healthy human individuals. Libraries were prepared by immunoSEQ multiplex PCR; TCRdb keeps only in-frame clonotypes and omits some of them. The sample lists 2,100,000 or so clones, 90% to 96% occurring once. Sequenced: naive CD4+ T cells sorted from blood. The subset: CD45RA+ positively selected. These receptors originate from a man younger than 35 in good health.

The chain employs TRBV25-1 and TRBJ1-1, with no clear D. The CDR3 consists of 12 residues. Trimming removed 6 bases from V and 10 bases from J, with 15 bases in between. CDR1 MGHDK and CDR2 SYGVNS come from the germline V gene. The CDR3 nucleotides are TGTGCCAGCAGGGGGAACGCAGCGGGAGCTTTCTTT. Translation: CASRGNAAGAFF. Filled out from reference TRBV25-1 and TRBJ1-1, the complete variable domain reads EADIYQTPRYLVIGTGKKITLECSQTMGHDKMYWYQQDPGMELHLIHYSYGVNSTEKGDLSSESTVSRIRTEHFPLTLESARPSHTSQYLCASRGNAAGAFFGQGTRLTVV.

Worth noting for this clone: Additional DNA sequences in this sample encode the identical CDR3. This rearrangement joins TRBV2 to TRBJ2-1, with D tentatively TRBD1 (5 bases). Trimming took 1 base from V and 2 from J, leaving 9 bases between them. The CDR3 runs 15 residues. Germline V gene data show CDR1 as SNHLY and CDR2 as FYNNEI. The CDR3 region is CASSEELTAYNEQFF. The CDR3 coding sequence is TGTGCCAGCAGTGAAGAGTTGACAGCCTACAATGAGCAGTTCTTC.

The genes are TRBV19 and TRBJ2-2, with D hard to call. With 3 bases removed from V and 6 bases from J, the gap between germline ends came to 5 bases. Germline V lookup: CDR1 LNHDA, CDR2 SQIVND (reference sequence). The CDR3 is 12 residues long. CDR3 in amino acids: CASSILPGELFF. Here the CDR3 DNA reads TGTGCCAGTAGTATTCTCCCCGGGGAGCTGTTTTTT.

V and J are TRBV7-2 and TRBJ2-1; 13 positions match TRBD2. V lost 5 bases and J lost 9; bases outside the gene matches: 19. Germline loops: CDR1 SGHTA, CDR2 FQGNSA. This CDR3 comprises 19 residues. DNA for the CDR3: TGTGCCAGCAGCCTACCCGTCGGACTAGCGGGAGACGTAGGGAGTGAGCAGTTCTTC. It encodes CASSLPVGLAGDVGSEQFF.

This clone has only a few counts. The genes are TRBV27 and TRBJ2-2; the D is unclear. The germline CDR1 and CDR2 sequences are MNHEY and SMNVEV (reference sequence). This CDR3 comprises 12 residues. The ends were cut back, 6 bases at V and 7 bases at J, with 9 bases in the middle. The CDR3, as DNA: TGTGCCAGCAGCAAAATAGGCGGGGAGCTGTTTTTT. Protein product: CASSKIGGELFF.

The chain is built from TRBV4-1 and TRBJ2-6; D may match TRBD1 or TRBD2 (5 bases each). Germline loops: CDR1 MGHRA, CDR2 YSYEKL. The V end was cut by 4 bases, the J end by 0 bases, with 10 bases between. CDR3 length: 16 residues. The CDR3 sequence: CASSPNGASGANVLTF. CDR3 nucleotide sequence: TGCGCCAGCAGCCCGAACGGGGCCTCTGGGGCCAACGTCCTGACTTTC.

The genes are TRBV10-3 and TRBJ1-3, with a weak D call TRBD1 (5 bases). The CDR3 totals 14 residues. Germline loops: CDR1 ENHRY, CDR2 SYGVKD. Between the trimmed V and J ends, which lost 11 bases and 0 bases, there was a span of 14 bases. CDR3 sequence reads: CAATGTDSGNTIYF. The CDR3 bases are TGTGCCGCAACCGGGACCGACTCTGGAAACACCATATATTTT.

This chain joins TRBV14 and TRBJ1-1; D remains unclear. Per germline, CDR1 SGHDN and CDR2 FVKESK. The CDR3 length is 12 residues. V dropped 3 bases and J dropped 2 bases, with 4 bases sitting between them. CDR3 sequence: CASSHGNTEAFF. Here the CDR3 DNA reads TGTGCCAGCAGCCACGGTAACACTGAAGCTTTCTTT.

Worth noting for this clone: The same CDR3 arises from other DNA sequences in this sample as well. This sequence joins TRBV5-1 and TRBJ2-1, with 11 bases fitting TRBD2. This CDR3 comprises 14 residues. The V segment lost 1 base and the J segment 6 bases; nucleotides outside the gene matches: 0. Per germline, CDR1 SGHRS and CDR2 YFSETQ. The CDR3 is CASSLTSGGNEQFF. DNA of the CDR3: TGCGCCAGCAGCTTGACTAGCGGGGGCAATGAGCAGTTCTTC.

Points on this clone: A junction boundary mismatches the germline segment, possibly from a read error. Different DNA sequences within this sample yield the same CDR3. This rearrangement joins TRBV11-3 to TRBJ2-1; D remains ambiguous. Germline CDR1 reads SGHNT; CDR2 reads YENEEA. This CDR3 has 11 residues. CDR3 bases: TGTGCCAGCAGCCTAGATTCGGAGCAGTTCTTC. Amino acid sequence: CASSLDSEQFF. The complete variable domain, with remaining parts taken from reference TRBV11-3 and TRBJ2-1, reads EAGVVQSPRYKIIEKKQPVAFWCNPISGHNTLYWYLQNLGQGPELLIRYENEEAVDDSQLPKDRFSAERLKGVDSTLKIQPAELGDSAVYLCASSLDSEQFFGPGTRLTVL.

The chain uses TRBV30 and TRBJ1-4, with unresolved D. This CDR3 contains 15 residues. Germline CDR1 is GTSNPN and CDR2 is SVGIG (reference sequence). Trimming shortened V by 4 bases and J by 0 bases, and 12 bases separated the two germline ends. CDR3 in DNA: TGTGCCTGGACCACTACTACGGCAACTAATGAAAAACTGTTTTTT. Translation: CAWTTTTATNEKLFF.

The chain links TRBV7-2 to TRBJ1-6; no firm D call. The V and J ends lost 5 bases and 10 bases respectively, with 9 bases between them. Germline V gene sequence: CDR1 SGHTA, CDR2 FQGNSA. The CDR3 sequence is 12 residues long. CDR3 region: CASSPKSSPLHF. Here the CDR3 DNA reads TGTGCCAGCAGCCCCAAGTCCTCACCCCTCCACTTT.

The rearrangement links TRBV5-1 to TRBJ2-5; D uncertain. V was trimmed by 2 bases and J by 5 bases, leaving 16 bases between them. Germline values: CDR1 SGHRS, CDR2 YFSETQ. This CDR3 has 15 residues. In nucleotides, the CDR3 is TGCGCCAGCAGCTTTTCGCGGTCTCTGGTGGAGACCCAGTACTTC. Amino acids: CASSFSRSLVETQYF.

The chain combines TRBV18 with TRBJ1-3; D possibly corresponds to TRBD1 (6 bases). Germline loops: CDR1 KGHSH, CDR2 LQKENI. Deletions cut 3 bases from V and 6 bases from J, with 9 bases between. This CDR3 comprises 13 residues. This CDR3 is CASSPGQINTIYF. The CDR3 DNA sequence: TGTGCCAGCTCACCCGGACAGATAAACACCATATATTTT.

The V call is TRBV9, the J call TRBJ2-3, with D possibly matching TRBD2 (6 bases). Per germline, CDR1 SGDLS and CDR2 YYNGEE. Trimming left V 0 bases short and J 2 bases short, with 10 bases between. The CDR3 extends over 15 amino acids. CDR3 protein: CASSVVGGVTDTQYF. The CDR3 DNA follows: TGTGCCAGCAGCGTAGTCGGCGGGGTCACAGATACGCAGTATTTT.

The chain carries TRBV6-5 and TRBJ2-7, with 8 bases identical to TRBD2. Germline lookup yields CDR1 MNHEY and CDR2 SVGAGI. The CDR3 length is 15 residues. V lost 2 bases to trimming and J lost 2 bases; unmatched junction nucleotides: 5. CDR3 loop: CASSYPSGSAYEQYF. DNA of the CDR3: TGTGCCAGCAGTTACCCAAGCGGGAGCGCCTACGAGCAGTACTTC.

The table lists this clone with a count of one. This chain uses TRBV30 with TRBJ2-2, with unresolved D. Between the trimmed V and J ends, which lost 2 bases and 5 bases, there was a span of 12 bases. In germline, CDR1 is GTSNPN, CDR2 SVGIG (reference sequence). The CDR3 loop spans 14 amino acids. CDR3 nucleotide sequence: TGTGCCTGGAGTATGGGCTTGCGAACCGGGGAGCTGTTTTTT. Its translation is CAWSMGLRTGELFF.

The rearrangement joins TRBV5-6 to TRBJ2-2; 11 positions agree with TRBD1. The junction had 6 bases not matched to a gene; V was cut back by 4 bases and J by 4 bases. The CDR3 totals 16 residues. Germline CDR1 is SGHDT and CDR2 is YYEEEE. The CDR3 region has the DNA TGTGCCAGCAGCCGCGGACAGGGGGCGTCCACCGGGGAGCTGTTTTTT. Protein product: CASSRGQGASTGELFF.

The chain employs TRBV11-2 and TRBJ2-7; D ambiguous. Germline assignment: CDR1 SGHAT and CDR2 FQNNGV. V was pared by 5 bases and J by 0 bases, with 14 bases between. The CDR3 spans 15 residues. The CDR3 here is CASSLDTRRSYEQYF. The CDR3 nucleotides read TGTGCCAGCAGCCTCGACACCCGGCGCTCCTACGAGCAGTACTTC.

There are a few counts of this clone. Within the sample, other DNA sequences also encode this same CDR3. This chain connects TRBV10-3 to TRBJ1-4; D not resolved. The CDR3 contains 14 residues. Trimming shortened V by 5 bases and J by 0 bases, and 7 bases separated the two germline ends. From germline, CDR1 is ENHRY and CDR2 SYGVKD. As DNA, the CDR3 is TGTGCCATCAGTCTGAGTGCAACTAATGAAAAACTGTTTTTT. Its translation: CAISLSATNEKLFF.

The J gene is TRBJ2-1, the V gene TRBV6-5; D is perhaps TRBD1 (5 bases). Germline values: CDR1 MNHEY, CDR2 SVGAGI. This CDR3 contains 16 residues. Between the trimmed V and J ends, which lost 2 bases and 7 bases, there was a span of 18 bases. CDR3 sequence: CASSYDGSTGSNEQFF. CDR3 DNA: TGTGCCAGCAGTTACGATGGTTCAACAGGCTCAAATGAGCAGTTCTTC.

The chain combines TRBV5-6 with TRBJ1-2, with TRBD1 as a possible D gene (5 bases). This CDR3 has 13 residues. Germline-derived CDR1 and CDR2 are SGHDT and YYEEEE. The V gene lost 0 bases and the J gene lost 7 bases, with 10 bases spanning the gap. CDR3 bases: TGTGCCAGCAGCTTGGCCAGGGTGAGTGGCTACACCTTC. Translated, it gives CASSLARVSGYTF.

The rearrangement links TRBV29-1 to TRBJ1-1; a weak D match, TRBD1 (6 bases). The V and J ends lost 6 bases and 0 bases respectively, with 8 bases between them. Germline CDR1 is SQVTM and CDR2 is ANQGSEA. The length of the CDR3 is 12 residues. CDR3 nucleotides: TGCAGCGTAAACAGGGTGAACACTGAAGCTTTCTTT. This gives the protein CSVNRVNTEAFF.